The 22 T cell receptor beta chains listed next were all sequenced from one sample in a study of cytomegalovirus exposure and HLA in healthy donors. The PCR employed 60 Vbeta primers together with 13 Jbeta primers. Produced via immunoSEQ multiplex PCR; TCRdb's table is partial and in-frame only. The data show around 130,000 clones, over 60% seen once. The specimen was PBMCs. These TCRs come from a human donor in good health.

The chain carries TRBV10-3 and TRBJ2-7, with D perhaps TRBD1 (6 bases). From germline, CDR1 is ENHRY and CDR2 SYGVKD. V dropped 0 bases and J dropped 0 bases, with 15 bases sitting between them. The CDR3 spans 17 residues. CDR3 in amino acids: CAISESIVQGFSYEQYF. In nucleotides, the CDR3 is TGTGCCATCAGTGAGTCGATTGTCCAGGGGTTCTCCTACGAGCAGTACTTC.

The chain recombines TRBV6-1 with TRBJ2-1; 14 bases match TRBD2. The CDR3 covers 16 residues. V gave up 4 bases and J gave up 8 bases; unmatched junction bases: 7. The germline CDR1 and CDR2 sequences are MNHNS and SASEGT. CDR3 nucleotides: TGTGCCAGCAGTGCCCGACTAGCGGGGGGGCCGGATGAGCAGTTCTTC. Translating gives CASSARLAGGPDEQFF.

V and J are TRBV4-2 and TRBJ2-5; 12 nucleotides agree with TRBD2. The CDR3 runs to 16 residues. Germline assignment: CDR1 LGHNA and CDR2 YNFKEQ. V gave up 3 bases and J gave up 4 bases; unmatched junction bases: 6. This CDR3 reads CASSQSLAGGRETQYF. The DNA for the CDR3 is TGTGCCAGCAGCCAGTCACTAGCGGGGGGAAGAGAGACCCAGTACTTC.

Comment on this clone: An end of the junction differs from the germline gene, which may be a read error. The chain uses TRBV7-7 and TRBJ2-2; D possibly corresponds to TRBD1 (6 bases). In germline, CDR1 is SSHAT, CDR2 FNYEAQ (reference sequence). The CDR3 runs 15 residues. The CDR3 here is CASSFVTGPTGELFF. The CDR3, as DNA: TGTGCTAGCAGCTTTGTGACAGGACCCACCGGGGAGCTGTTTTTT.

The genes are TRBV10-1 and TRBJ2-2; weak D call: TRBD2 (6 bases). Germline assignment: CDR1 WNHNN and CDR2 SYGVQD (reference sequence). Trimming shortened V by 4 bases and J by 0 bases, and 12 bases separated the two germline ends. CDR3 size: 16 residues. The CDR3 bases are TGCGCCAGCAGTGCGGGGGAGGCTTCGAACACCGGGGAGCTGTTTTTT. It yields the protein CASSAGEASNTGELFF.

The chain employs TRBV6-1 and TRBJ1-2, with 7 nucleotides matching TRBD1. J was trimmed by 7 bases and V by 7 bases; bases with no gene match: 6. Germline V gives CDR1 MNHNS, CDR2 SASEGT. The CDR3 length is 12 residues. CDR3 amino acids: CASKQGLRGYTF. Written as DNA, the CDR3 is TGTGCCAGCAAACAGGGGTTACGTGGCTACACCTTC.

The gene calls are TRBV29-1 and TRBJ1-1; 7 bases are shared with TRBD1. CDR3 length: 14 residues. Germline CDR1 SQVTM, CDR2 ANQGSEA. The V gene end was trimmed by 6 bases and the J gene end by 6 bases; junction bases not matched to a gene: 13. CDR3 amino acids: CSVPTPGQFAEAFF. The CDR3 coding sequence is TGCAGCGTCCCGACCCCGGGACAGTTCGCTGAAGCTTTCTTT.

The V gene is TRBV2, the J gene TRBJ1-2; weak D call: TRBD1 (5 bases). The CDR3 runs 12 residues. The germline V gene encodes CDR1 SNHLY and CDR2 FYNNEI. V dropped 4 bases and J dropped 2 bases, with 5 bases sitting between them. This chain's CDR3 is CASSGQNYGYTF. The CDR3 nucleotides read TGTGCCAGCAGTGGACAGAACTATGGCTACACCTTC.

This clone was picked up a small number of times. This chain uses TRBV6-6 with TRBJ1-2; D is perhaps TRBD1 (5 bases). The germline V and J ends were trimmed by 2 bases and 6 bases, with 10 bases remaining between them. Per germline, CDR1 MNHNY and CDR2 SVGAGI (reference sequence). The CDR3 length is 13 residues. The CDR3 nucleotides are TGTGCCAGCAGTTACCGCAGGGAGGATGGCTACACCTTC. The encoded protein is CASSYRREDGYTF.

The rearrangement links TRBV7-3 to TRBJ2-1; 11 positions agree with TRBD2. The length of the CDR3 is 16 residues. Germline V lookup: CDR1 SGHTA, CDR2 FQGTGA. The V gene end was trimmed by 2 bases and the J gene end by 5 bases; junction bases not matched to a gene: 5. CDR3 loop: CASSLPGTSGNNEQFF. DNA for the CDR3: TGTGCCAGCAGCTTACCGGGGACTAGCGGAAACAATGAGCAGTTCTTC.

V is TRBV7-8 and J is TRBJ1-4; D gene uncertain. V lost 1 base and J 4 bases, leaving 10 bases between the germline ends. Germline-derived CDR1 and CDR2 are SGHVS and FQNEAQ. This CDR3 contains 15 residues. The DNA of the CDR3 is TGTGCCAGCAGCTTAGAAGGGAGTGTTAATGAAAAACTGTTTTTT. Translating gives CASSLEGSVNEKLFF.

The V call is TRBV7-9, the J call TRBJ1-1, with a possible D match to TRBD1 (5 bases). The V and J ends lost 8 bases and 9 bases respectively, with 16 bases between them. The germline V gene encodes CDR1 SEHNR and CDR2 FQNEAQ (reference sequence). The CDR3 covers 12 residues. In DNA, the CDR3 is TGTGCCAGCCTCCCCGTGGGGCTACAAGCTTTCTTT. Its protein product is CASLPVGLQAFF.

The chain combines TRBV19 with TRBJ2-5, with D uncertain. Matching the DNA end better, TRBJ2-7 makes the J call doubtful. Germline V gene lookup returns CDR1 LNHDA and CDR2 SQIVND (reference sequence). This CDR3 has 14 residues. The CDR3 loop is CASSIDVTSYEQYF. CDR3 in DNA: TGTGCCAGTAGTATAGATGTCACCTCCTACGAGCAGTACTTC.

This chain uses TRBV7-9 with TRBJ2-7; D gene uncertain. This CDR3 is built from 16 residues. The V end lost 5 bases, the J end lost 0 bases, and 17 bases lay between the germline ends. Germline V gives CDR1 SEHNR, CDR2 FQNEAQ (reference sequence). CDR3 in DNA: TGTGCCAGCAGCAGTTACACCGTCTCCCTCTCCTACGAGCAGTACTTC. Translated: CASSSYTVSLSYEQYF.

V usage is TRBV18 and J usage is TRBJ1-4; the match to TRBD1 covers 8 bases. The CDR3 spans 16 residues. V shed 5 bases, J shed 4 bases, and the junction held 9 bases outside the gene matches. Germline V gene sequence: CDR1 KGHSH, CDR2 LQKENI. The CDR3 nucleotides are TGTGCCAGCTCAGTCCAGGCAGGGGGCCTTAATGAAAAACTGTTTTTT. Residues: CASSVQAGGLNEKLFF.

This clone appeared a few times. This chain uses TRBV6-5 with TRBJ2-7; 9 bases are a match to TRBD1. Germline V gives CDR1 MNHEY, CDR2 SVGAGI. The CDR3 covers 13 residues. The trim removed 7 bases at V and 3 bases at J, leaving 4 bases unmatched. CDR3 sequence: CASTRTGDYEQYF. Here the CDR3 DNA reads TGTGCCAGCACAAGGACAGGGGACTACGAGCAGTACTTC.

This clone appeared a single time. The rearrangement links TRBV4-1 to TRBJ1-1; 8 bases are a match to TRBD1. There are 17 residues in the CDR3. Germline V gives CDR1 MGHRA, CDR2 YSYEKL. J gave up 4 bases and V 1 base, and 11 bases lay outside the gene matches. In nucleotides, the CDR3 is TGCGCCAGCAGCCAAGGAGGACAGGGAGGGTGGAGCACTGAAGCTTTCTTT. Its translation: CASSQGGQGGWSTEAFF.

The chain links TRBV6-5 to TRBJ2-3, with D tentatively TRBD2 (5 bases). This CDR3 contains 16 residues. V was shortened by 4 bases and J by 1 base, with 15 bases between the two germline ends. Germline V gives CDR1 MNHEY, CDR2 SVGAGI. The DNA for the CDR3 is TGTGCCAGCAGTTGGGCGAGGGAGATCGGCACAGATACGCAGTATTTT. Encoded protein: CASSWAREIGTDTQYF.

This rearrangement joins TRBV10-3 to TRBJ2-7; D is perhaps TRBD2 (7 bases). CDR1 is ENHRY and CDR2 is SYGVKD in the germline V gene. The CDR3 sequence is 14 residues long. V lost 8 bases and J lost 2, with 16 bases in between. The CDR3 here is CAIASGGGTYEQYF. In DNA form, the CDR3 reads TGTGCCATCGCCTCGGGCGGGGGCACCTACGAGCAGTACTTC.

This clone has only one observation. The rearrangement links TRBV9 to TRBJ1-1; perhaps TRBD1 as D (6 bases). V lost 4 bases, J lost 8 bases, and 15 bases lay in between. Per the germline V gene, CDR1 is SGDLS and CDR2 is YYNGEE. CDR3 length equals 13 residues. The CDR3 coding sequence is TGTGCCAGCAGCCCCTCCGGGGGGACAGAAGCTTTCTTT. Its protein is CASSPSGGTEAFF.

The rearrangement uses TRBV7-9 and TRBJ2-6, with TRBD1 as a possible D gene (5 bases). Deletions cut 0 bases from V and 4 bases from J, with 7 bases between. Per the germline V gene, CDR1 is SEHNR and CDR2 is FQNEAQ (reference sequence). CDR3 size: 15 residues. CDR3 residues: CASSLAGVGANVLTF. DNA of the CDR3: TGTGCCAGCAGCTTAGCAGGGGTAGGGGCCAACGTCCTGACTTTC.

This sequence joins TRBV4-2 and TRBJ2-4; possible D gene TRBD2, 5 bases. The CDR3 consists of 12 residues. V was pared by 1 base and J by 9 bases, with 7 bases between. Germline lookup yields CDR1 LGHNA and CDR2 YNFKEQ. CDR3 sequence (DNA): TGTGCCAGCAGCCAAGGGACTGGCATTCAGTACTTC. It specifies CASSQGTGIQYF.